This T cell receptor beta chain was found in a study of long-term antiretroviral therapy in people with HIV. Deletions cut 3 bases from V and 3 bases from J, with 18 bases between. Germline CDR1 SGHRS, CDR2 YFSETQ. This CDR3 is built from 16 residues. Runs used v3.0 of the immunoSEQ assay and were done at survey level. Only in-frame clones appear in the TCRdb table, and some are missing; sequencing was by immunoSEQ multiplex PCR. Of 20,000 to 25,000 clones listed, about four fifths are singletons. The sequencing here drew on unsorted PBMCs, taken 0.2 years after starting antiretroviral therapy. The rearrangement links TRBV5-1 to TRBJ1-1; D perhaps matches TRBD1 (6 bases). This receptor was taken from a woman aged 25 to 39 with HIV. The CDR3 loop is CASSSPRRGDDTEAFF. As DNA, the CDR3 is TGCGCCAGCAGCTCCCCCCGAAGGGGGGACGACACTGAAGCTTTCTTT.